One sample yielded the 29 T cell receptor beta chains listed below, sequenced in a study of control samples from healthy donors and cancer patients (dated by TCRdb to 2018 to 2020). The library was prepared using the immunoSEQ multiplex PCR assay. TCRdb took over this immuneACCESS table, retaining in-frame rearrangements with V and J assigned. Such tables are incomplete; in checked studies, under half of the missing clones stem from an unresolved V gene, and the remainder is unexplained. The table for this sample lists 100,000 or so clones; around 89% of them were counted only once. The ten largest make up approximately 7.8% of the sample. Sequences were obtained from blood. These receptors were taken from a man aged 30-40 years in good health.

This chain connects TRBV24-1 to TRBJ2-1; 13 nucleotides agree with TRBD2. Trimming took 3 bases from V and 8 from J; bases not matched to a gene: 6. Germline CDR1 is KGHDR and CDR2 is SFDVKD. The CDR3 is 16 residues long. DNA for the CDR3: TGTGCCACCAGTGATCCCGGACTAGCGGGAGTTGATGAGCAGTTCTTC. Its protein is CATSDPGLAGVDEQFF.

A remark on this clone: No DNA is shown, since the ends of the CDR3 on it are uncertain; the CDR3 is the one TCRdb lists. V usage is TRBV9 and J usage is TRBJ2-3; the table's D gene call, TRBD2, was not cross checked with the DNA. The CDR3 is made up of 13 amino acids, end residues included. Germline V gene data show CDR1 as SGDLS and CDR2 as YYNGEE. The CDR3 loop is CASSVALGTEAYF.

This chain uses TRBV5-5 with TRBJ2-6, with D unclear. The ends were cut back, 4 bases at V and 1 base at J, with 12 bases in the middle. The CDR3 is 16 amino acids. The germline gives CDR1 SGHKS, CDR2 YYEKEE (reference sequence). The CDR3 sequence is CASSLRPQSGANVLTF. CDR3 coding DNA: TGTGCCAGCAGCCTGAGGCCCCAATCTGGGGCCAACGTCCTGACTTTC.

The V gene is TRBV6-2 or TRBV6-3, the J gene TRBJ1-2; D might be TRBD1 (6 bases). The CDR3 has 13 residues. Germline V gives CDR1 MNHEY, CDR2 SVGEGT. V was pared by 2 bases and J by 8 bases, with 12 bases between. CDR3 region: CASSYGGGRGYTF. The CDR3 coding sequence is TGTGCCAGCAGTTACGGCGGGGGCCGAGGCTACACCTTC.

The CDR3 sequence is CASSLVDRAGTEAFF. CDR3 coding DNA: TGTGCCAGCAGCTTAGTCGACAGGGCGGGGACTGAAGCTTTCTTT. The rearrangement uses TRBV7-8 and TRBJ1-1; 7 nucleotides line up with TRBD1. Germline-derived CDR1 and CDR2 are SGHVS and FQNEAQ. The CDR3 sequence is 15 residues long. The ends lost 1 base at V and 5 bases at J; junction bases unmatched: 7.

J is TRBJ1-5 and V is TRBV18; TRBD1 aligns across 7 bases. Germline V gene lookup returns CDR1 KGHSH and CDR2 LQKENI. The CDR3 length is 16 residues. V shed 0 bases, J shed 6 bases, and the junction held 8 bases outside the gene matches. The CDR3 spells CASSPPGQLSSQPQHF. CDR3 nucleotides: TGTGCCAGCTCACCACCGGGACAGCTATCCAGTCAGCCCCAGCATTTT.

This clone was seen once. The chain recombines TRBV4-2 with TRBJ1-4, with D perhaps TRBD1 (5 bases). In germline, CDR1 is LGHNA, CDR2 YNFKEQ. The V end lost 4 bases, the J end lost 4 bases, and 10 bases lay between the germline ends. The CDR3 totals 14 residues. DNA of the CDR3: TGTGCCAGCAGCCGGCAGGGCTTTAATGAAAAACTGTTTTTT. Protein sequence: CASSRQGFNEKLFF.

The rearrangement uses TRBV11-2 and TRBJ2-7, with D tentatively TRBD2 (6 bases). Germline assignment: CDR1 SGHAT and CDR2 FQNNGV. Trimming cost V 5 bases and J 9 bases, with 11 bases left between them. The CDR3 covers 11 residues. CDR3 in amino acids: CASSRGGRQYF. The DNA for the CDR3 is TGTGCCAGCAGCCGTGGAGGGCGGCAGTACTTC. Together with reference TRBV11-2 and TRBJ2-7, the CDR3 gives the full variable domain: EAGVAQSPRYKIIEKRQSVAFWCNPISGHATLYWYQQILGQGPKLLIQFQNNGVVDDSQLPKDRFSAERLKGVDSTLKIQPAKLEDSAVYLCASSRGGRQYFGPGTRLTVT.

The chain carries TRBV7-2 and TRBJ2-7; the D gene is possibly TRBD1 (6 bases). The germline V gene has CDR1 SGHTA and CDR2 FQGNSA. The CDR3 consists of 13 residues. V lost 1 base and J lost 5, with 9 bases in between. The CDR3 is CASSLGRGDEQYF. Written as DNA, the CDR3 is TGTGCCAGCAGCTTAGGCAGGGGAGACGAGCAGTACTTC. Based on the CDR3 plus reference TRBV7-2 and TRBJ2-7, the full variable domain is GAGVSQSPSNKVTEKGKDVELRCDPISGHTALYWYRQSLGQGLEFLIYFQGNSAPDKSGLPSDRFSAERTGGSVSTLTIQRTQQEDSAVYLCASSLGRGDEQYFGPGTRLTVT.

J is TRBJ1-2 and V is TRBV5-4; D gene uncertain. The CDR3 length is 14 residues. Per the germline V gene, CDR1 is SGHNT and CDR2 is YYREEE (reference sequence). V was shortened by 4 bases and J by 8 bases, with 18 bases between the two germline ends. The CDR3 DNA reads as TGTGCCAGCAGCCCACGGACCGTTCTGGGAGGCTACACCTTC. It is translated as CASSPRTVLGGYTF.

The genes are TRBV25-1 and TRBJ1-3; D perhaps matches TRBD1 (6 bases). This CDR3 has 16 amino acids. Trimming took off 5 bases at V and 0 bases at J, with 14 bases between the two ends. The germline gives CDR1 MGHDK, CDR2 SYGVNS. As DNA, the CDR3 is TGTGCCAGCAGTCCTCTGGGACATATCTCTGGAAACACCATATATTTT. Translating gives CASSPLGHISGNTIYF.

The chain couples TRBV4-3 to TRBJ2-1; the D is unclear. This CDR3 is 13 amino acids long. Germline CDR1 and CDR2: LGHNA and YSLEER. Trimming removed 0 bases from V and 9 bases from J, with 9 bases in between. The CDR3 coding sequence is TGCGCCAGCAGCCAAGATTTAAATACTGAGCAGTTCTTC. It encodes CASSQDLNTEQFF.

The chain couples TRBV6-2 or TRBV6-3 to TRBJ2-1; 8 nucleotides match TRBD2. With V trimmed by 2 bases and J by 8 bases, 11 bases remained unmatched. This CDR3 has 16 residues. Looked up from germline, CDR1 is MNHEY and CDR2 is SVGEGT. In DNA form, the CDR3 reads TGTGCCAGCAGTTACCTCCCATCCGGGACTAGGGATGAGCAGTTCTTC. Amino acid sequence: CASSYLPSGTRDEQFF.

The genes are TRBV28 and TRBJ1-2, with TRBD1 matching over 8 bases. CDR1 MDHEN and CDR2 SYDVKM come from the germline V gene. J lost 9 bases, V lost 5 bases, and 14 bases had no gene match. The CDR3 covers 15 residues. As DNA, the CDR3 is TGTGCCAGCAGTACACCGGGACAGGCTAAGCATCGCTACACCTTC. This gives the protein CASSTPGQAKHRYTF.

V is TRBV19 and J is TRBJ1-5; 7 bases fit TRBD1. The CDR3 covers 14 residues. CDR1 and CDR2 from the germline V gene are LNHDA and SQIVND (reference sequence). V was pared by 6 bases and J by 3 bases, with 5 bases of the junction left unmatched. CDR3 sequence (DNA): TGTGCCAGTAGGGAGACAGGGACCAATCAGCCCCAGCATTTT. This codes for CASRETGTNQPQHF.

This clone was counted once. The genes are TRBV11-2 and TRBJ2-7; TRBD2 agrees at 7 bases. CDR1 is SGHAT and CDR2 is FQNNGV in the germline V gene. With V trimmed by 5 bases and J by 6 bases, 7 bases remained unmatched. The CDR3 covers 13 residues. The CDR3 spells CASSPGPGGEQYF. In nucleotides, the CDR3 is TGTGCCAGCAGCCCCGGCCCGGGAGGCGAGCAGTACTTC.

The rearrangement joins TRBV27 to TRBJ1-2, with TRBD1 identical over 7 bases. CDR3 length: 14 residues. The germline gives CDR1 MNHEY, CDR2 SMNVEV (reference sequence). Germline trimming cut 3 bases from V and 7 bases from J; bases unmatched to any gene: 8. The CDR3 region has the DNA TGTGCCAGCAGTTTGGGATCGTACAGGGGTGGCTACACCTTC. The encoded protein is CASSLGSYRGGYTF.

The J gene is TRBJ2-7, the V gene TRBV6-5, with D unclear. The ends were cut back, 7 bases at V and 1 base at J, with 11 bases in the middle. This CDR3 is 13 amino acids long. CDR1 is MNHEY, CDR2 SVGAGI, per germline. CDR3 region: CASTPDGSYEQYF. DNA of the CDR3: TGTGCCAGCACCCCGGACGGATCCTACGAGCAGTACTTC.

The rearrangement links TRBV3-1 (or the pseudogene TRBV3-2) to TRBJ1-3, with 7 positions matching TRBD1. This CDR3 has 15 residues. Germline assignment: CDR1 LGHDT and CDR2 YNNKEL (reference sequence). The ends lost 2 bases at V and 2 bases at J; junction bases unmatched: 3. The CDR3 sequence is CASSQRGGPGNTIYF. In DNA, the CDR3 is TGTGCCAGCAGCCAAAGAGGGGGCCCTGGAAACACCATATATTTT.

This chain connects TRBV25-1 to TRBJ1-1, with D hard to call. Trimming removed 7 bases from V and 4 bases from J, with 22 bases in between. This CDR3 region has 16 residues. From germline, CDR1 is MGHDK and CDR2 SYGVNS. CDR3 sequence: CASTDSSRGVSTEAFF. CDR3 DNA sequence: TGTGCCAGCACTGATTCCTCCCGTGGGGTGAGCACTGAAGCTTTCTTT.

The genes are TRBV6-5 and TRBJ2-2; no clear D. Germline CDR1 reads MNHEY; CDR2 reads SVGAGI. The CDR3 is 14 residues long. V gave up 7 bases and J gave up 6 bases, with 15 bases separating them. This CDR3 reads CASTRENQAGELFF. The DNA of the CDR3 is TGTGCCAGCACCAGAGAGAACCAGGCCGGGGAGCTGTTTTTT.

The genes are TRBV28 and TRBJ1-3, with a tentative D call TRBD1 (6 bases). This CDR3 comprises 16 residues. The V end lost 7 bases, the J end lost 0 bases, and 16 bases lay between the germline ends. CDR1 is MDHEN and CDR2 is SYDVKM in the germline V gene. The chain's CDR3 is CASIPQGPTSGNTIYF. DNA of the CDR3: TGTGCCAGCATTCCACAGGGACCGACCTCTGGAAACACCATATATTTT.

The chain employs TRBV5-6 and TRBJ2-2, with 8 bases matching TRBD1. Trimming cost V 4 bases and J 7 bases; bases outside gene matches: 9. This CDR3 contains 15 residues. Per the germline V gene, CDR1 is SGHDT and CDR2 is YYEEEE. The CDR3 DNA is TGTGCCAGCAGCATTGGACAGGGCCGGGGCGGGGAGCTGTTTTTT. It translates to CASSIGQGRGGELFF.

This sequence joins TRBV11-2 and TRBJ1-1; no firm D call. Germline V gene lookup returns CDR1 SGHAT and CDR2 FQNNGV. The length of the CDR3 is 13 residues. V gave up 7 bases and J gave up 2 bases, with 11 bases separating them. The CDR3 DNA reads as TGTGCCAGCAAGTGGGGAGTAAACACTGAAGCTTTCTTT. Translated, it gives CASKWGVNTEAFF.

The chain has TRBV4-3 and TRBJ1-1; D not certain. This CDR3 has 13 residues. Deletions cut 2 bases from V and 2 bases from J, with 6 bases between. In germline, CDR1 is LGHNA, CDR2 YSLEER. The CDR3 is CASSQTLNTEAFF. The DNA for the CDR3 is TGCGCCAGCAGCCAAACCTTAAACACTGAAGCTTTCTTT.

The gene calls are TRBV6-2 or TRBV6-3 and TRBJ1-1, with D perhaps matching TRBD1 (6 bases). Germline lookup yields CDR1 MNHEY and CDR2 SVGEGT. Trimming took off 4 bases at V and 0 bases at J, with 15 bases between the two ends. The CDR3 has 16 residues. CDR3 amino acids: CASSSGHHTVNTEAFF. CDR3 in DNA: TGTGCCAGCAGTTCGGGACACCACACCGTGAACACTGAAGCTTTCTTT.

This chain links TRBV4-1 with TRBJ1-1, with D possibly TRBD1 on 5 matching bases. The CDR3 is 13 amino acids. V was pared by 3 bases and J by 6 bases, with 11 bases between. From germline, CDR1 is MGHRA and CDR2 YSYEKL. For the CDR3, the DNA is TGCGCCAGCAGCCAGTGGGTACAGGCTGAAGCTTTCTTT. The encoded protein is CASSQWVQAEAFF.

This chain uses TRBV9 with TRBJ1-2, with D unclear. This CDR3 is 13 amino acids long. The germline V and J ends were trimmed by 0 bases and 3 bases, with 6 bases remaining between them. CDR1 and CDR2 (germline): SGDLS, YYNGEE. The CDR3 region is CASSVGDDYGYTF. DNA for the CDR3: TGTGCCAGCAGCGTAGGGGATGACTATGGCTACACCTTC.

This chain connects TRBV7-6 to TRBJ2-1; TRBD2 might be the D (5 bases). This CDR3 contains 15 residues. Trimming took 2 bases from V and 6 from J, leaving 14 bases between them. The V gene's germline CDR1 is SGHVS and CDR2 FNYEAQ. This CDR3 reads CASSLLNGMGNEQFF. The CDR3 bases are TGTGCCAGCAGCTTATTGAACGGGATGGGCAATGAGCAGTTCTTC.